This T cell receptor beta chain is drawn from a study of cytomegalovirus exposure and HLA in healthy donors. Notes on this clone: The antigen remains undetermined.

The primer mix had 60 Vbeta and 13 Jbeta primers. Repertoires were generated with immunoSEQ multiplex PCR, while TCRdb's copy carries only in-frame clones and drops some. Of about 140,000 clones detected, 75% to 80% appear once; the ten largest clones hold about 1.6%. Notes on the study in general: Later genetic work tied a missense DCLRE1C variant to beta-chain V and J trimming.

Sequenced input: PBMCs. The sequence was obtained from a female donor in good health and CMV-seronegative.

The chain's CDR3 is CASSLAAGTGGGDEQFF. The CDR3 DNA follows: TGTGCCAGCAGCTTGGCCGCTGGGACAGGGGGCGGAGATGAGCAGTTCTTC. The chain employs TRBV5-6 and TRBJ2-1, with 12 nucleotides matching TRBD1. Germline CDR1 is SGHDT and CDR2 is YYEEEE. The CDR3 totals 17 residues. The J segment lost 8 bases and the V segment lost 0 bases, leaving 9 bases of the junction unmatched.